The 6 T cell receptor beta chains below all came from one sample that was sequenced in a study of CXCR3-negative and CXCR3-positive naive CD8 T cells. UMI-labeled TRB cDNA libraries were prepared by 5' RACE. TCRdb re-called the 5' RACE reads, yielding one record per CDR3 amino acid sequence without DNA. The repertoire table contains under 70,000 distinct CDR3 sequences. The sample taken for sequencing was memory CD8+ T cells from blood. The origin of the receptors is a human donor in good health. Some clones in this sample may be carry-over from other donors' samples.

The rearrangement links TRBV29-1 to TRBJ2-1; TCRdb selects TRBD1, and the lack of DNA leaves this call unchecked. Germline V gene data show CDR1 as SQVTM and CDR2 as ANQGSEA. The CDR3 is 11 amino acids. The CDR3 sequence is CSAPYPQEQFF.

The chain uses TRBV7-8 and TRBJ2-7. This CDR3 is 14 amino acids long. Germline V gene lookup returns CDR1 SGHVS and CDR2 FQNEAQ. This chain's CDR3 is CASSFNVETYEQYF.

This rearrangement joins TRBV7-9 to TRBJ2-2. Germline CDR1 reads SEHNR; CDR2 reads FQNEAQ (reference sequence). The CDR3 has 15 residues. CDR3 region: CASSLTGGTTGELFF.

V is TRBV15 and J is TRBJ2-3; TCRdb names TRBD1, which stays unverified in the absence of DNA. Per germline, CDR1 LNHNV and CDR2 YYDKDF (reference sequence). CDR3 length equals 15 residues. The CDR3 region is CATSREGGGTDTQYF.

The genes are TRBV6-2 or TRBV6-3 and TRBJ2-7; the TCRdb D gene call, TRBD1, has no DNA to confirm it. The CDR3 contains 17 residues. Germline V gives CDR1 MNHEY, CDR2 SVGEGT. This CDR3 reads CASSRNLWDRVSYEQYF.

This chain links TRBV7-3 with TRBJ2-1; TCRdb names TRBD1, which stays unverified in the absence of DNA. The V gene's germline CDR1 is SGHTA and CDR2 FQGTGA. This CDR3 spans 12 amino acids. The chain's CDR3 is CASSFRGNEQFF.